The 21 T cell receptor beta chains below all came from one sample that was sequenced in a study of blood T cell repertoires in COVID-19 (TCRdb year 2020). Receptor libraries were prepared by the immunoSEQ multiplex PCR assay. The clones in this table, taken by TCRdb from immuneACCESS, are in-frame only. Not every clone is retained; where verified, under half of the shortfall comes from an unresolved V gene, and the cause of the rest is unknown. Present in this sample are 100,000 or so clones, more than 85% of which were seen just once. The ten top clones hold approximately 7% of the sample. What was sequenced was peripheral blood. The receptors derive from a man aged 25 to 40 in a cohort sampled during active COVID-19.

The chain is built from TRBV7-9 and TRBJ1-5, with a possible D match to TRBD1 (5 bases). Germline-derived CDR1 and CDR2 are SEHNR and FQNEAQ (reference sequence). Deletions cut 1 base from V and 4 bases from J, with 8 bases between. This CDR3 region has 14 residues. CDR3 protein: CASSLGQPNQPQHF. The DNA of the CDR3 is TGTGCCAGCAGCTTAGGACAGCCGAATCAGCCCCAGCATTTT.

The chain uses TRBV3-1 (or the pseudogene TRBV3-2) and TRBJ1-4; TRBD1 matches at 7 bases. Germline V gene data show CDR1 as LGHDT and CDR2 as YNNKEL (reference sequence). V shed 5 bases, J shed 4 bases, and the junction held 7 bases outside the gene matches. The length of the CDR3 is 15 residues. The CDR3 sequence is CASSILGTDNEKLFF. CDR3 DNA sequence: TGTGCCAGCAGCATCTTGGGGACAGATAATGAAAAACTGTTTTTT.

The gene calls are TRBV19 and TRBJ1-5, with D uncertain. Germline CDR1 is LNHDA and CDR2 is SQIVND (reference sequence). CDR3 length equals 13 residues. V gave up 3 bases and J gave up 4 bases, with 7 bases separating them. CDR3 protein: CASSIDANQPQHF. CDR3 DNA: TGTGCCAGTAGTATCGATGCGAATCAGCCCCAGCATTTT.

V usage is TRBV29-1 and J usage is TRBJ1-1, with D possibly matching TRBD1 (5 bases). This CDR3 comprises 11 residues. Trimming took 4 bases from V and 10 from J, leaving 13 bases between them. The germline V gene has CDR1 SQVTM and CDR2 ANQGSEA. The CDR3 spells CSVGGDPRAFF. The CDR3 nucleotides are TGCAGCGTTGGGGGGGACCCTAGAGCTTTCTTT.

V is TRBV19 and J is TRBJ1-2; 7 bases map to TRBD1. V trimming: 3 bases; J trimming: 4 bases; junction bases outside the gene matches: 11. CDR3 length equals 16 residues. CDR1 and CDR2 from the germline V gene are LNHDA and SQIVND (reference sequence). The DNA for the CDR3 is TGTGCCAGTAGTATGGGGGACGACAGGGTTACCTATGGCTACACCTTC. Its protein product is CASSMGDDRVTYGYTF.

This sequence joins TRBV28 and TRBJ2-1; TRBD1 agrees at 11 bases. The CDR3 contains 13 residues. V shed 8 bases and J 6 bases; nucleotides not matched to a gene: 3. Germline CDR1 is MDHEN and CDR2 is SYDVKM. In DNA, the CDR3 is TGTGCCAGCCGTGGGACAGGGGGCAATGAGCAGTTCTTC. Protein product: CASRGTGGNEQFF.

This clone was seen a handful of times. The rearrangement uses TRBV7-2 and TRBJ2-5; TRBD2 might be the D (5 bases). This CDR3 is 13 amino acids long. V lost 1 base and J lost 5, with 8 bases in between. The germline gives CDR1 SGHTA, CDR2 FQGNSA. The CDR3 loop reads CASSLEPGETQYF. CDR3 coding DNA: TGTGCCAGCAGCTTAGAGCCGGGGGAGACCCAGTACTTC.

The rearrangement uses TRBV6-5 and TRBJ1-2; D possibly corresponds to TRBD1 (6 bases). Germline CDR1 MNHEY, CDR2 SVGAGI. Trimming left V 2 bases short and J 7 bases short, with 14 bases between. CDR3 length equals 14 residues. The CDR3 DNA follows: TGTGCCAGCAGTTACGGGGCAGGGGTAGGTGGCTACACCTTC. Amino acid sequence: CASSYGAGVGGYTF.

The chain joins TRBV30 to TRBJ1-4; tentatively, D is TRBD1 (5 bases). The length of the CDR3 is 14 residues. Germline V gives CDR1 GTSNPN, CDR2 SVGIG (reference sequence). V was clipped by 4 bases and J by 5 bases, with 14 bases between them. The CDR3 here is CAWTRQGGNEKLFF. The CDR3 region has the DNA TGTGCCTGGACGCGGCAGGGAGGGAATGAAAAACTGTTTTTT. The complete variable domain, with remaining parts taken from reference TRBV30 and TRBJ1-4, reads SQTIHQWPATLVQPVGSPLSLECTVEGTSNPNLYWYRQAAGRGLQLLFYSVGIGQISSEVPQNLSASRPQDRQFILSSKKLLLSDSGFYLCAWTRQGGNEKLFFGSGTQLSVL.

The genes are TRBV27 and TRBJ2-7, with a possible D match to TRBD2 (6 bases). The germline V gene has CDR1 MNHEY and CDR2 SMNVEV (reference sequence). The CDR3 loop spans 15 amino acids. Trimming cost V 2 bases and J 2 bases, with 13 bases left between them. The CDR3 DNA reads as TGTGCCAGCAGTTTAGTGGGCGCGGGACCCTACGAGCAGTACTTC. Translation: CASSLVGAGPYEQYF.

The chain employs TRBV27 and TRBJ1-5; perhaps TRBD1 as D (5 bases). Looked up from germline, CDR1 is MNHEY and CDR2 is SMNVEV (reference sequence). The CDR3 is 13 residues long. Deletions cut 5 bases from V and 5 bases from J, with 10 bases between. The CDR3 DNA sequence: TGTGCCAGCAGTGGGACTGCAGATCAGCCCCAGCATTTT. Its protein product is CASSGTADQPQHF.

V gene TRBV11-2 combines with J gene TRBJ2-2, with D possibly matching TRBD1 (5 bases). Germline V gene sequence: CDR1 SGHAT, CDR2 FQNNGV. The CDR3 has 16 residues. The V end was cut by 1 base, the J end by 4 bases, with 13 bases between. The CDR3 spells CASSLVQGMSTGELFF. Here the CDR3 DNA reads TGTGCCAGCAGCTTAGTTCAGGGAATGTCCACCGGGGAGCTGTTTTTT.

This rearrangement joins TRBV18 to TRBJ2-7; 9 bases fit TRBD1. The V gene end was trimmed by 3 bases and the J gene end by 4 bases; junction bases not matched to a gene: 7. The CDR3 length is 15 residues. The germline V gene has CDR1 KGHSH and CDR2 LQKENI. The CDR3: CASSPSAGQGYEQYF. CDR3 nucleotide sequence: TGTGCCAGCTCACCGTCGGCGGGACAGGGTTACGAGCAGTACTTC.

This rearrangement joins TRBV5-4 to TRBJ1-2; D may be TRBD1 (6 bases). Germline V CDR1 and CDR2: SGHNT, YYREEE (reference sequence). The CDR3 contains 14 residues. V lost 3 bases and J lost 0, with 9 bases in between. The CDR3 here is CASSWDKANYGYTF. For the CDR3, the DNA is TGTGCCAGCAGCTGGGACAAAGCTAACTATGGCTACACCTTC.

The gene calls are TRBV28 and TRBJ1-2; TRBD1 matches 9 bases. The CDR3 runs 12 residues. Germline V gene sequence: CDR1 MDHEN, CDR2 SYDVKM. With V trimmed by 8 bases and J by 7 bases, 5 bases remained unmatched. The CDR3 reads CASGGDRVGYTF. Written as DNA, the CDR3 is TGTGCCAGCGGGGGGGACAGGGTTGGCTACACCTTC.

This clone was detected ten times or more. The chain combines TRBV6-2 or TRBV6-3 with TRBJ2-7, with D maybe TRBD1 (6 bases). V lost 6 bases, J lost 6 bases, and 21 bases lay in between. The CDR3 sequence is 15 residues long. Germline V gene sequence: CDR1 MNHEY, CDR2 SVGEGT. Here the CDR3 reads CASSSGVPSFCEQYF. The CDR3 nucleotides read TGTGCCAGCAGCTCAGGGGTCCCGTCATTTTGCGAGCAGTACTTC.

The V call is TRBV6-5, the J call TRBJ1-5; 9 bases map to TRBD1. V lost 8 bases to trimming and J lost 0 bases; unmatched junction nucleotides: 5. The CDR3 sequence is 15 residues long. CDR1 and CDR2 (germline): MNHEY, SVGAGI. The CDR3 loop reads CASGRDRDSNQPQHF. The CDR3 region has the DNA TGTGCCAGCGGCCGGGACAGGGATAGCAATCAGCCCCAGCATTTT.

The rearrangement links TRBV7-9 to TRBJ2-2; a weak D match, TRBD2 (6 bases). The CDR3 has 17 residues. Trimming took off 2 bases at V and 1 base at J, with 14 bases between the two ends. Germline values: CDR1 SEHNR, CDR2 FQNEAQ (reference sequence). The DNA of the CDR3 is TGTGCCAGCAGCTTAACAGGCGGGATGGGGAACACCGGGGAGCTGTTTTTT. Residues: CASSLTGGMGNTGELFF.

This clone was observed once. CDR3 in amino acids: CASSFTGETQYF. The CDR3 nucleotides are TGTGCCAGCAGTTTTACCGGAGAGACCCAGTACTTC. The chain couples TRBV12-3 or TRBV12-4 to TRBJ2-5, with unresolved D. V was clipped by 3 bases and J by 4 bases, with 6 bases between them. CDR3 length: 12 amino acids.

The V and J genes are TRBV10-1 and TRBJ1-1; D remains unclear. The CDR3 length is 12 residues. V lost 2 bases and J 5 bases, leaving 6 bases between the germline ends. CDR1 and CDR2 from the germline V gene are WNHNN and SYGVQD (reference sequence). DNA for the CDR3: TGCGCCAGCAGTGAGACGGGGACTGAAGCTTTCTTT. This sequence encodes CASSETGTEAFF.

The chain employs TRBV9 and TRBJ2-3; D perhaps matches TRBD1 (6 bases). V was pared by 4 bases and J by 0 bases, with 12 bases between. Germline V CDR1 and CDR2: SGDLS, YYNGEE. The CDR3 runs to 15 residues. CDR3 DNA sequence: TGTGCCAGCAGCACAGGGACACCTAGCACAGATACGCAGTATTTT. Translating it yields CASSTGTPSTDTQYF. Filled out from reference TRBV9 and TRBJ2-3, the complete variable domain reads DSGVTQTPKHLITATGQRVTLRCSPRSGDLSVYWYQQSLDQGLQFLIQYYNGEERAKGNILERFSAQQFPDLHSELNLSSLELGDSALYFCASSTGTPSTDTQYFGPGTRLTVL.